The 15 T cell receptor beta chains below were found in one sample sequenced in a study of cytomegalovirus exposure and HLA in healthy donors. Vbeta (60) and Jbeta (13) primers were used in the PCR. Clones were read by immunoSEQ multiplex PCR, and TCRdb kept only the in-frame ones, dropping some. In the table there are about 250,000 clones, roughly two thirds of which are singletons. Sequenced sample: PBMCs. These TCRs come from a female donor in good health and CMV-seronegative.

V usage is TRBV9 and J usage is TRBJ2-7, with D perhaps TRBD1 (5 bases). CDR3 length: 14 residues. CDR1 SGDLS and CDR2 YYNGEE come from the germline V gene. V gave up 4 bases and J gave up 5 bases, with 16 bases separating them. CDR3 in amino acids: CASSTHLTGDEQYF. DNA for the CDR3: TGTGCCAGCAGCACTCACTTAACAGGCGACGAGCAGTACTTC.

The chain's CDR3 is CASSTGGTDTQYF. The CDR3 DNA is TGCGCCAGTTCAACAGGGGGCACAGATACGCAGTATTTT. The chain employs TRBV10-1 and TRBJ2-3; 7 bases are shared with TRBD1. Germline V gene sequence: CDR1 WNHNN, CDR2 SYGVQD (reference sequence). V lost 9 bases, J lost 1 base, and 4 bases stayed unmatched. This CDR3 has 13 residues.

The chain uses TRBV25-1 and TRBJ2-5, with 8 bases matching TRBD2. This CDR3 comprises 16 residues. Germline V gene data show CDR1 as MGHDK and CDR2 as SYGVNS. Germline trimming cut 4 bases from V and 2 bases from J; bases unmatched to any gene: 9. CDR3 sequence: CASSGSGTRGQETQYF. CDR3 sequence (DNA): TGTGCCAGCAGTGGTTCCGGGACTAGAGGGCAAGAGACCCAGTACTTC.

The V gene is TRBV14, the J gene TRBJ2-6; D uncertain. The germline gives CDR1 SGHDN, CDR2 FVKESK. The CDR3 has 16 amino acids. With 1 base removed from V and 1 base from J, the gap between germline ends came to 8 bases. The CDR3 spells CASSQVLESGANVLTF. The CDR3 region has the DNA TGTGCCAGCAGCCAAGTGTTGGAGTCTGGGGCCAACGTCCTGACTTTC.

This sequence joins TRBV28 and TRBJ2-1; 9 bases are a match to TRBD1. Trimming took 6 bases from V and 4 from J; bases not matched to a gene: 7. This CDR3 contains 15 residues. From germline, CDR1 is MDHEN and CDR2 SYDVKM. CDR3 nucleotides: TGTGCCAGCAGGACCGGGACAGGGATGTACAATGAGCAGTTCTTC. Amino acid sequence: CASRTGTGMYNEQFF.

The count of this clone is one. The V call is TRBV18, the J call TRBJ1-5; 7 nucleotides match TRBD1. This CDR3 is 14 amino acids long. In germline, CDR1 is KGHSH, CDR2 LQKENI. Trimming at V came to 4 bases and at J to 7 bases, leaving 7 bases not matched to a gene. The CDR3 DNA reads as TGTGCCAGCTCACGACAGGGAGCCGGGCAGCCCCAGCATTTT. Translated: CASSRQGAGQPQHF. The full variable domain, completed using reference TRBV18 and TRBJ1-5, is NAGVMQNPRHLVRRRGQEARLRCSPMKGHSHVYWYRQLPEEGLKFMVYLQKENIIDESGMPKERFSAEFPKEGPSILRIQQVVRGDSAAYFCASSRQGAGQPQHFGDGTRLSIL.

This chain connects TRBV6-5 to TRBJ1-1, with no clear D. The CDR3 totals 15 residues. Germline-derived CDR1 and CDR2 are MNHEY and SVGAGI. V was clipped by 8 bases and J by 0 bases, with 16 bases between them. CDR3 in DNA: TGTGCCAGCTTCCGTCCCGCGGAGATGAACACTGAAGCTTTCTTT. Translating gives CASFRPAEMNTEAFF.

This sequence joins TRBV5-1 and TRBJ1-1, with D maybe TRBD1 (6 bases). V shed 9 bases and J shed 4 bases, with 19 bases lying between them. Per germline, CDR1 SGHRS and CDR2 YFSETQ. CDR3 length: 14 residues. This chain's CDR3 is CANGIQGLGTEAFF. In DNA, the CDR3 is TGCGCCAACGGTATCCAGGGGCTGGGCACTGAAGCTTTCTTT.

The rearrangement joins TRBV5-4 to TRBJ2-5, with a weak D call TRBD1 (6 bases). Germline values: CDR1 SGHNT, CDR2 YYREEE (reference sequence). Trimming took 4 bases from V and 0 from J, leaving 10 bases between them. This CDR3 has 14 residues. CDR3 DNA: TGTGCCAGCAGCCGCCGGACAGACCAAGAGACCCAGTACTTC. This sequence encodes CASSRRTDQETQYF.

This clone was picked up a small number of times. The V call is TRBV29-1, the J call TRBJ2-3; the match to TRBD1 covers 8 bases. J lost 5 bases, V lost 6 bases, and 16 bases had no gene match. Germline CDR1 reads SQVTM; CDR2 reads ANQGSEA. The CDR3 extends over 16 amino acids. This CDR3 is CSVGQGRYLNEDTQYF. Written as DNA, the CDR3 is TGCAGCGTAGGACAGGGTCGTTACCTTAACGAAGATACGCAGTATTTT.

There are a few counts of this clone. The CDR3 protein is CASSIGQGRYEQYF. CDR3 DNA sequence: TGTGCCAGTAGTATTGGACAGGGACGCTACGAGCAGTACTTC. The genes are TRBV19 and TRBJ2-7; 8 bases line up with TRBD1. The CDR3 totals 14 residues. V gave up 3 bases and J gave up 3 bases; unmatched junction bases: 4. Per the germline V gene, CDR1 is LNHDA and CDR2 is SQIVND (reference sequence).

A word on this clone: The junction departs from germline at one end; a sequencing error may be responsible. This chain joins TRBV7-9 and TRBJ1-1; TRBD1 might be the D (5 bases). The CDR3 is made up of 14 amino acids. Germline values: CDR1 SEHNR, CDR2 FQNEAQ (reference sequence). The CDR3 sequence is CSSSLKAGYTEAFF. In DNA form, the CDR3 reads TGTTCCAGCAGCTTAAAGGCAGGGTACACTGAAGCTTTCTTT.

V is TRBV7-9 and J is TRBJ2-7, with 7 positions matching TRBD1. V was clipped by 4 bases and J by 3 bases; unmatched bases: 0. Germline V CDR1 and CDR2: SEHNR, FQNEAQ (reference sequence). The CDR3 extends over 12 amino acids. In DNA form, the CDR3 reads TGTGCCAGCAGCTGGGACAGCTACGAGCAGTACTTC. Residues: CASSWDSYEQYF.

The rearrangement uses TRBV6-1 and TRBJ2-3; no clear D gene. The CDR3 spans 11 residues. Germline V gene sequence: CDR1 MNHNS, CDR2 SASEGT. The V end was cut by 6 bases, the J end by 6 bases, with 7 bases between. CDR3 sequence (DNA): TGTGCCAGCAGGGTCAGGGATACGCAGTATTTT. Translated, it gives CASRVRDTQYF.

The DNA for the CDR3 is TGTGCCAGTAGGGCCTCCAGGGGTGTGAGTGAAAAACTGTTTTTT. It is translated as CASRASRGVSEKLFF. The gene calls are TRBV19 and TRBJ1-4, with D possibly being TRBD1 (6 bases). Trimming pared 6 bases from V and 7 bases from J, leaving 18 bases between. This CDR3 is built from 15 residues. From germline, CDR1 is LNHDA and CDR2 SQIVND (reference sequence).